One and the same sample provided the 3 T cell receptor beta chains below, sequenced in a study of T-cell reconstitution after alpha-beta-depleted transplantation in children. A TCRbeta library incorporating unique molecular identifiers was prepared. TCRdb independently ran MiXCR on the PCR reads; one entry per CDR3 protein. The data hold 190,000 or so distinct CDR3 sequences, with more than 14% observed a single time. The starting material was PBMCs from the stem cell graft donor, obtained from the stem cell graft. These receptors were obtained from a human donor who donated a stem cell graft to a child with acute lymphoblastic leukemia.

A remark on this clonotype: A much larger clonotype is one base distant, so this may be a read error. The V call is TRBV10-3, the J call TRBJ2-7, with 7 nucleotides matching TRBD1. Germline CDR1 and CDR2: ENHRY and SYGVKD. The CDR3 is 13 residues long. The V and J ends lost 8 bases and 4 bases, in that order; junction bases with no gene match: 8. The CDR3 DNA reads TGTGCCATCCGATCCGGGACAGTATACGAGCAGTACTTC. Translating gives CAIRSGTVYEQYF.

This clonotype appeared a few times. The CDR3 DNA sequence: TGTGCCAGCAGTGATCTCGAGACTTCGGGGGAAAAACTGTTTTTT. Its translation: CASSDLETSGEKLFF. The chain joins TRBV6-5 to TRBJ1-4, with D hard to call. The CDR3 runs to 15 residues. The germline V gene encodes CDR1 MNHEY and CDR2 SVGAGI. Trimming left V 5 bases short and J 8 bases short, with 18 bases between.

In its sample, this clonotype was seen many times. The chain couples TRBV5-1 to TRBJ2-5; D uncertain. In germline, CDR1 is SGHRS, CDR2 YFSETQ. Trimming left V 5 bases short and J 7 bases short, with 15 bases between. The CDR3 totals 13 residues. The CDR3 DNA reads TGCGCCAGCAGACCCGGAGATACCGGGACCCAGTACTTC. This translates into CASRPGDTGTQYF.